This T cell receptor (beta chain) is drawn from a study of brain T cells in children with intractable seizures. Some clones are missing from TCRdb's copy, which holds only in-frame ones; the method was immunoSEQ multiplex PCR. Of approximately 110,000 clones in the sample, 94% are singletons; the top ten hold about 3.8%. The specimen comprised peripheral blood, sampled at surgery. The origin of this receptor is a boy in the first two years of life with hemimegalencephaly and intractable seizures.

CDR3 DNA sequence: TGTGCCAGCTCCCCGGGAGCGGGGCACGGCACCGGGGAGCTGTTTTTT. Its translation: CASSPGAGHGTGELFF. This chain connects TRBV18 to TRBJ2-2; TRBD2 matches at 7 bases. The CDR3 consists of 16 residues. Germline V lookup: CDR1 KGHSH, CDR2 LQKENI. With 6 bases clipped from V and 4 bases from J, the junction kept 11 bases outside the gene matches. The full variable domain, its missing parts supplied by reference TRBV18 and TRBJ2-2, is NAGVMQNPRHLVRRRGQEARLRCSPMKGHSHVYWYRQLPEEGLKFMVYLQKENIIDESGMPKERFSAEFPKEGPSILRIQQVVRGDSAAYFCASSPGAGHGTGELFFGEGSRLTVL.